Listed below are T cell receptor beta chains from one sample, sequenced in a study of identical twins. TCRdb re-analysed the 5' RACE reads in MiXCR, keeping a single row per CDR3 protein. The table lists 200,000 or so distinct CDR3 sequences, around 15% of them singletons. The same sample was also used in a study of T cells expressing NK-cell markers.

Sequenced material: CD8+ T cells sorted from blood. The origin of the receptors is a woman aged 18-29 years in good health. CDR3s include the opening cysteine and the closing phenylalanine or tryptophan. D genes are given only for firm matches. Size is omitted from some rows. Given values are once, few, many or a class for expanded clones.

clone size	V gene	J gene	D gene	CDR3 DNA	CDR3 protein
few	TRBV20-1	TRBJ2-3	NA	TGCAGTGCCACATATATCTCCTACACAGATACGCAGTATTTT	CSATYISYTDTQYF
NA	TRBV3-1	TRBJ2-1	NA	TGTGCCAGCAGCCACCTGTCAAGGGATGAGCAGTTCTTC	CASSHLSRDEQFF
NA	TRBV6-5	TRBJ1-6	NA	TGTGCCAGCAGTTACGGTGCGGGCTCACCCCTCCACTTT	CASSYGAGSPLHF
NA	TRBV5-1	TRBJ2-7	NA	TGCGCCAGCCGGATGCGGGACAGAGTCCTCTGGGGTCTGAACGAGCAGTACTTC	CASRMRDRVLWGLNEQYF
NA	TRBV30	TRBJ2-1	NA	TGTGCCTGGAGTGTCGGGAGTTCTTCCTACAATGAGCAGTTCTTC	CAWSVGSSSYNEQFF
few	TRBV5-6	TRBJ2-7	NA	TGTGCCAGCAGCTTTTTTTCAGGGAACGAGCAGTACTTC	CASSFFSGNEQYF
NA	TRBV5-5	TRBJ2-7	TRBD2	TGTGCCAGCAGATCTACGTACGGGGGGAATATCGACGAGCAGTACTTC	CASRSTYGGNIDEQYF
few	TRBV12-3/TRBV12-4	TRBJ2-3	NA	TGTGCCAGCAGCCCAGGTCTAGCGTCCCGGGAAAAGTATTTT	CASSPGLASREKYF
few	TRBV7-9	TRBJ2-5	NA	TGTGCCAGCAGCTGGTCGGGCGAAGAGACCCAGTACTTC	CASSWSGEETQYF
few	TRBV9	TRBJ2-3	TRBD2	TGTGCCAGCAGCGTTCGAGGGCTAGCGGGAGGGAACGCAGATACGCAGTATTTT	CASSVRGLAGGNADTQYF
few	TRBV7-9	TRBJ2-3	NA	TGTGCCAGCAGCCTATCCTCGGGGGCTGGGGATACGCAGTATTTT	CASSLSSGAGDTQYF
NA	TRBV6-1	TRBJ2-7	NA	TGTGCCACCATCCGGAGCTACGAGCAGTACTTC	CATIRSYEQYF
NA	TRBV9	TRBJ2-5	TRBD2	TGTGCCAGCAGCGTAGATGCGGGGGGGCGTGCAGAGACCCAGTACTTC	CASSVDAGGRAETQYF
NA	TRBV4-2	TRBJ2-5	TRBD2	TGTGCCAGCAGCCCGCGGACTAGCTCCAACCAAGAGACCCAGTACTTC	CASSPRTSSNQETQYF
NA	TRBV9	TRBJ2-1	NA	TGTGCCAGCAGCGTCCCTCCCTCCAGGGAGCAGTTCTTC	CASSVPPSREQFF
few	TRBV12-3/TRBV12-4	TRBJ1-2	NA	TGTGCCAGCAGTCCACGAGGGGCGCCTAACTATGGCTACACCTTC	CASSPRGAPNYGYTF
few	TRBV27	TRBJ1-1	NA	TGTGTAGCAGTGGGGTTAGGGGGTAACACTGAAGCTTTCTTT	CVAVGLGGNTEAFF
few	TRBV6-5	TRBJ2-7	NA	TGTGCCAGCAGTTACCGAACTAGGACCCACGAGCAGTACTTC	CASSYRTRTHEQYF
many	TRBV9	TRBJ2-2	NA	TGTGCCAGCAGCACAACCGGGGAGCTGTTTTTT	CASSTTGELFF
many	TRBV15	TRBJ2-7	TRBD2	TGTGCCACCAGCAGGGATTGGGGAGGGGACTACGAGCAGTACTTC	CATSRDWGGDYEQYF
few	TRBV29-1	TRBJ1-2	NA	TGCAGCGTTGTGGCGGCCAGTTCAGGCTATGGCTACACCTTC	CSVVAASSGYGYTF
NA	TRBV6-1	TRBJ2-3	NA	TGTGCCAGCAGCCCCATGGGCACAGATACGCAGTATTTT	CASSPMGTDTQYF
few	TRBV12-5	TRBJ2-1	NA	TGTGCTAGTGGTCCCCAGGGTAATGAGCAGTTCTTC	CASGPQGNEQFF
few	TRBV5-1	TRBJ2-3	NA	TGCGCCAGCAGCCCGGCCATAACAGATACGCAGTATTTT	CASSPAITDTQYF
few	TRBV9	TRBJ2-1	NA	TGTGCCAGTAGGAGCTCCTACAATGAGCAGTTCTTC	CASRSSYNEQFF
NA	TRBV7-8	TRBJ2-3	NA	TGTGCCAGCAGCTTATGGGGCACAGATACGCAGTATTTT	CASSLWGTDTQYF
NA	TRBV25-1	TRBJ2-2	NA	TGTGCCAGCAGTGAATGGGGGGGCTCGAACACCGGGGAGCTGTTTTTT	CASSEWGGSNTGELFF
few	TRBV6-1	TRBJ2-7	NA	TGTGCCAGCAGTGAACAGGGTGAGTCCAACGAGCAGTACTTC	CASSEQGESNEQYF
few	TRBV5-6	TRBJ2-1	NA	TGTGCCAGCAGCTTATCAGGTAGTACGTATGAGCAGTTCTTC	CASSLSGSTYEQFF
NA	TRBV29-1	TRBJ2-2	NA	TGCAGCGTTGATTTTCAGGGGAACACCGGGGAGCTGTTTTTT	CSVDFQGNTGELFF
NA	TRBV6-5	TRBJ2-3	TRBD2	TGTGCCAGCAGTTACTCGATCTCTGGCGGGCTAGCGGACACAGATACGCAGTATTTT	CASSYSISGGLADTDTQYF
few	TRBV20-1	TRBJ1-1	TRBD1	TGCAGTGCCAGGGGGCGGGTCACTGAAGCTTTCTTT	CSARGRVTEAFF
few	TRBV6-1	TRBJ2-1	NA	TGTGCCAGCAGGATAAGTAGGGGAAATGAGCAGTTCTTC	CASRISRGNEQFF
few	TRBV7-9	TRBJ2-1	TRBD2	TGTGCCAGCGGGAGGAGTGCGGGAGGCTACTACAATGAGCAGTTCTTC	CASGRSAGGYYNEQFF
few	TRBV19	TRBJ1-1	NA	TGTGCCAGTACGTTGACCACTGAAGCTTTCTTT	CASTLTTEAFF